The 4 T cell receptor beta chains reported below all come from one sample, sequenced in a study of beta chain features in type 1 diabetes. Study-wide results and caveats: Shortening that was moderate but significant affected the TCRB CDR3s of Type 1 diabetes patients in all four CD4+ subsets.

Their cognate antigens are unknown. Every isolated RNA sample was fully reverse transcribed, so sequencing captured expressed TCRB transcripts. This table comes from immunoSEQ multiplex PCR, and its TCRdb copy is limited to in-frame clones, with some not included. The table lists some 350,000 clones, about 14% of them singletons. Sequenced: naive CD4+ T cells from blood. Receptors were obtained from a woman between 18 and 29 years old with type 1 diabetes.

The V call is TRBV9, the J call TRBJ2-5; D is ambiguous. CDR1 SGDLS and CDR2 YYNGEE come from the germline V gene. The CDR3 covers 14 residues. Between the trimmed V and J ends, which lost 4 bases and 1 base, there was a span of 11 bases. CDR3 amino acids: CASSPHTSQETQYF. CDR3 nucleotides: TGTGCCAGCAGCCCCCACACCAGCCAAGAGACCCAGTACTTC. Using reference TRBV9 and TRBJ2-5 for the parts outside the CDR3, the full variable domain is DSGVTQTPKHLITATGQRVTLRCSPRSGDLSVYWYQQSLDQGLQFLIQYYNGEERAKGNILERFSAQQFPDLHSELNLSSLELGDSALYFCASSPHTSQETQYFGPGTRLLVL.

V gene TRBV29-1 combines with J gene TRBJ2-1; 8 bases align to TRBD1. The CDR3 is 15 amino acids. The V segment lost 4 bases and the J segment 7 bases; nucleotides outside the gene matches: 12. The germline gives CDR1 SQVTM, CDR2 ANQGSEA. This chain's CDR3 is CSVGTGGAFGNEQFF. The CDR3 DNA follows: TGCAGCGTTGGTACAGGGGGAGCTTTTGGTAATGAGCAGTTCTTC.

The chain uses TRBV10-3 and TRBJ2-2; TRBD2 matches 10 bases. From germline, CDR1 is ENHRY and CDR2 SYGVKD. The CDR3 is 19 amino acids. With 3 bases clipped from V and 5 bases from J, the junction kept 15 bases outside the gene matches. The CDR3 nucleotides are TGTGCCATCAGTGATCAGTATCGGAGTTCTAGCGGGAGAACCGGGGAGCTGTTTTTT. It codes for CAISDQYRSSSGRTGELFF.

This chain uses TRBV9 with TRBJ2-1; a weak D match, TRBD2 (5 bases). Germline V CDR1 and CDR2: SGDLS, YYNGEE. V dropped 0 bases and J dropped 6 bases, with 10 bases sitting between them. The CDR3 loop spans 14 amino acids. The CDR3 region has the DNA TGTGCCAGCAGCGTAGCCCCGGGAAGCAATGAGCAGTTCTTC. Translated: CASSVAPGSNEQFF. The whole variable domain, remainder taken from reference TRBV9 and TRBJ2-1, is DSGVTQTPKHLITATGQRVTLRCSPRSGDLSVYWYQQSLDQGLQFLIQYYNGEERAKGNILERFSAQQFPDLHSELNLSSLELGDSALYFCASSVAPGSNEQFFGPGTRLTVL.